Below are 8 T cell receptor beta chains sequenced from a single sample in a study of blood T cells in healthy people across ages. The second PCR ran roughly 7 to 11 cycles with a sample-barcoded 5' primer and J-beta primers. Each CDR3 protein is one row after TCRdb ran MiXCR on the 5' RACE reads. The sample lists about 940,000 distinct CDR3 sequences, 48% seen once, with under 15% in the top ten. The material sequenced was blood. The receptors shown here come from a man under 40 in good health.

The chain employs TRBV6-2 or TRBV6-3 and TRBJ2-2, with D hard to call. The germline gives CDR1 MNHEY, CDR2 SVGEGT. V dropped 1 base and J dropped 0 bases, with 6 bases sitting between them. The CDR3 has 15 amino acids. The CDR3 bases are TGTGCCAGCAGTTACTTGGCAACGAACACCGGGGAGCTGTTTTTT. As protein: CASSYLATNTGELFF.

The chain joins TRBV12-3 or TRBV12-4 to TRBJ1-2; D unclear. CDR3 length: 14 amino acids. Trimming removed 0 bases from V and 6 bases from J, with 11 bases in between. CDR3 sequence (DNA): TGTGCCAGCAGTTTAGCGGGTGCGAAGGATGGCTACACCTTC. Protein: CASSLAGAKDGYTF.

The rearrangement uses TRBV4-2 and TRBJ2-1, with D maybe TRBD2 (5 bases). CDR1 and CDR2 (germline): LGHNA, YNFKEQ. Trimming took 7 bases from V and 7 from J, leaving 20 bases between them. The CDR3 loop spans 15 amino acids. CDR3 DNA sequence: TGTGCCAGCACTAGAGGGAGCTCCTTAGGGAATGAGCAGTTCTTC. It translates to CASTRGSSLGNEQFF.

This clonotype was seen just once. V gene TRBV6-5 combines with J gene TRBJ1-2; D might be TRBD1 (6 bases). The CDR3 covers 13 residues. Looked up from germline, CDR1 is MNHEY and CDR2 is SVGAGI. V gave up 6 bases and J gave up 8 bases, with 16 bases separating them. The CDR3 sequence is CASRPGGAGGYTF. CDR3 bases: TGTGCCAGCAGGCCCGGGGGCGCCGGGGGCTACACCTTC.

This CDR3 is CASSLDGAPYYEQYF. CDR3 coding DNA: TGCGCCAGCAGCTTGGACGGGGCTCCTTACTACGAGCAGTACTTC. This chain links TRBV5-1 with TRBJ2-7; D may be TRBD1 or TRBD2 (5 bases each). Looked up from germline, CDR1 is SGHRS and CDR2 is YFSETQ. The CDR3 has 15 amino acids. The ends were cut back, 0 bases at V and 3 bases at J, with 13 bases in the middle.

This clonotype was detected only a few times. The chain joins TRBV4-1 to TRBJ1-2, with D hard to call. Germline V gene sequence: CDR1 MGHRA, CDR2 YSYEKL. V shed 3 bases and J shed 4 bases, with 15 bases lying between them. This CDR3 has 15 amino acids. The DNA of the CDR3 is TGCGCCAGCAGCCAGGCCAGTGGGTGGGTCTATGGCTACACCTTC. Protein: CASSQASGWVYGYTF.

This CDR3 is CATSDRQGWNEQFF. The CDR3 bases are TGTGCCACCAGTGACCGACAGGGGTGGAATGAGCAGTTCTTC. The rearrangement uses TRBV24-1 and TRBJ2-1; 8 positions match TRBD1. This CDR3 spans 14 amino acids. V gave up 4 bases and J gave up 7 bases; unmatched junction bases: 5. Germline V gene lookup returns CDR1 KGHDR and CDR2 SFDVKD.

This clonotype was counted at least ten times. V gene TRBV27 combines with J gene TRBJ2-3; 9 positions agree with TRBD1. Germline V gives CDR1 MNHEY, CDR2 SMNVEV (reference sequence). The CDR3 has 15 amino acids. The V gene end was trimmed by 2 bases and the J gene end by 2 bases; junction bases not matched to a gene: 2. In DNA form, the CDR3 reads TGTGCCAGCAGTTTAAGGGACAGGGTCACAGATACGCAGTATTTT. This encodes CASSLRDRVTDTQYF.